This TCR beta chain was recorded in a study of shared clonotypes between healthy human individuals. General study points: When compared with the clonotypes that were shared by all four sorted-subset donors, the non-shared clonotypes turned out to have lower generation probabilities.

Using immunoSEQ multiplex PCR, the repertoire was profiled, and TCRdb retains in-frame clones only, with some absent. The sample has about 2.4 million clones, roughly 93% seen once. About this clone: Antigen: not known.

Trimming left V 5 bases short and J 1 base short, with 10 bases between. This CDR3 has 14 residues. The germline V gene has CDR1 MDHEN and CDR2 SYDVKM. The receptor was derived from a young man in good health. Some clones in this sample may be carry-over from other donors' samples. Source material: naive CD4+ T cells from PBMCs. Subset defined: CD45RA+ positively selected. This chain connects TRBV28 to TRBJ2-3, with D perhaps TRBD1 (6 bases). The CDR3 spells CASSAGARTDTQYF. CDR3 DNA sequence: TGTGCCAGCAGTGCAGGGGCCCGCACAGATACGCAGTATTTT. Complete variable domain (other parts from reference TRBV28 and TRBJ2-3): DVKVTQSSRYLVKRTGEKVFLECVQDMDHENMFWYRQDPGLGLRLIYFSYDVKMKEKGDIPEGYSVSREKKERFSLILESASTNQTSMYLCASSAGARTDTQYFGPGTRLTVL.